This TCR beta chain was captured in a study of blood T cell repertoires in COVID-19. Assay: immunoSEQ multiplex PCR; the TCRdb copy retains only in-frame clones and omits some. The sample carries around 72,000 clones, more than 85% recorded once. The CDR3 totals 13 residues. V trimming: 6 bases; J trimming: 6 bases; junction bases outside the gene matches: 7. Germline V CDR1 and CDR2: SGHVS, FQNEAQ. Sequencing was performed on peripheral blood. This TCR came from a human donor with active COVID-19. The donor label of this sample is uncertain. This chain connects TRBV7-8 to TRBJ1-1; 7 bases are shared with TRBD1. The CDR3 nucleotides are TGTGCCAGCAGGAAGACAGGGATCGCTGAAGCTTTCTTT. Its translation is CASRKTGIAEAFF.